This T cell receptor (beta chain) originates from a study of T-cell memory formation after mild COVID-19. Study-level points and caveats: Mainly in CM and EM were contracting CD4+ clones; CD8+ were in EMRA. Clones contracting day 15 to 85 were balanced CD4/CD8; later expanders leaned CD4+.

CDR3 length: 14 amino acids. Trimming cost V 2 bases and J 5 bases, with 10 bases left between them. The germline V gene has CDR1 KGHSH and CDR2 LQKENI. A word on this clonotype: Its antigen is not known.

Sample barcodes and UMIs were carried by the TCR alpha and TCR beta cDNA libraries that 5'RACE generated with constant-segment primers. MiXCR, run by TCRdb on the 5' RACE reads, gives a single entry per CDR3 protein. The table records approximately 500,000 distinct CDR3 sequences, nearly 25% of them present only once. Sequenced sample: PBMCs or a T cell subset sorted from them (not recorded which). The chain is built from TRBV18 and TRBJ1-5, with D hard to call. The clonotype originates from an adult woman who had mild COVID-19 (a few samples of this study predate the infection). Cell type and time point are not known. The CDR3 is CASSPEGFHQPQHF. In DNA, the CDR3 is TGTGCCAGCTCACCAGAAGGGTTCCATCAGCCCCAGCATTTT.